One TCR beta chain is described in this entry. Its antigen is currently unknown. The sample originates from a study of STAT5B mutations in CD4+ large granular lymphocyte leukemia. Original handling: A productive frequency of 2.59 x 10-5 was the lowest detectable. Repertoires were generated with immunoSEQ multiplex PCR, while TCRdb's copy carries only in-frame clones and drops some. That table gives V, J and clone size, and the DNA gave D and trimming. The data show 30,000 to 35,000 clones, more than 70% seen once. The study, taken as a whole, reports: Approximately 25% of private leukemic clonotypes occurred rarely in other patients' non-leukemic repertoires. Patient CD4-sorted repertoires looked more clonal than healthy CD4+ repertoires, even without putative leukemic clones. TRBV06-family usage was enriched in top patient clones (8/27) versus controls (2/35).

The V end was cut by 6 bases, the J end by 7 bases, with 10 bases between. The length of the CDR3 is 12 residues. Germline V gene sequence: CDR1 MNHNY, CDR2 SVGAGI (reference sequence). The sample comprised CD4+ T cells from blood buffy coats. V gene TRBV6-6 combines with J gene TRBJ2-1; no reliable D call. This sequence was found in a human donor in good health. The CDR3 DNA sequence: TGTGCCAGCAGCTCCCCGGTTAATGAGCAGTTCTTC. Amino acid sequence: CASSSPVNEQFF.